Given below is one T cell receptor beta chain in context. Its specificity is not known. The CDR3 sequence is 17 residues long. CDR1 is SNHLY and CDR2 is FYNNEI in the germline V gene. The J segment lost 0 bases and the V segment lost 5 bases, leaving 7 bases of the junction unmatched. Primers for the PCR totalled 60 Vbeta and 13 Jbeta. Repertoires were generated with immunoSEQ multiplex PCR, while TCRdb's copy carries only in-frame clones and drops some. The sample totals tens of thousands of clones; its top ten clones hold 5.5%. The data were taken from a study of cytomegalovirus exposure and HLA in healthy donors. Overall study results and limits: The analysis excluded some indistinguishable V segments, including TRBV6-2 and TRBV6-3.

The genes are TRBV2 and TRBJ2-3; 11 bases line up with TRBD1. The sequence came from a girl aged 5 to 17 in good health and CMV-seropositive. Material for sequencing was PBMCs. In nucleotides, the CDR3 is TGTGCCAGCAGTAAATCCGGGACAGGGGGTAGCACAGATACGCAGTATTTT. This translates into CASSKSGTGGSTDTQYF. The whole variable domain, remainder taken from reference TRBV2 and TRBJ2-3, is EPEVTQTPSHQVTQMGQEVILRCVPISNHLYFYWYRQILGQKVEFLVSFYNNEISEKSEIFDDQFSVERPDGSNFTLKIRSTKLEDSAMYFCASSKSGTGGSTDTQYFGPGTRLTVL.